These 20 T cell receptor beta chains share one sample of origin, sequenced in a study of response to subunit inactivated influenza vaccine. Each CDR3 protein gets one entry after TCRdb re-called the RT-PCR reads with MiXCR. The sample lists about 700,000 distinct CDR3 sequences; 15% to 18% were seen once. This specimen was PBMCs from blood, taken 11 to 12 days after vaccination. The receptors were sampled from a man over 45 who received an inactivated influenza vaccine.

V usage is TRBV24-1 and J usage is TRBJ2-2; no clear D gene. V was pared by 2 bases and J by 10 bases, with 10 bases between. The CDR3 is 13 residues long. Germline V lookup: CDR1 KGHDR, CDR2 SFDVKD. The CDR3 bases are TGTGCCACCAGTGATTCGGTTACTCCGGAGCTGTTTTTT. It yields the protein CATSDSVTPELFF.

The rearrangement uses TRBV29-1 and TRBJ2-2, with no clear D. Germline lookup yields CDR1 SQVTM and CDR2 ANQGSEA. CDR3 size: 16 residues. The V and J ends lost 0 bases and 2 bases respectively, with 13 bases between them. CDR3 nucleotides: TGCAGCGTTGAAGATCGCTACAGAGGTAACACCGGGGAGCTGTTTTTT. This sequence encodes CSVEDRYRGNTGELFF.

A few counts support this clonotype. The CDR3 loop reads CATSDVGAGANVLTF. The CDR3 DNA follows: TGTGCCACCAGTGATGTGGGGGCGGGGGCCAACGTCCTGACTTTC. The chain has TRBV24-1 and TRBJ2-6, with TRBD1 as a possible D gene (6 bases). The CDR3 runs 15 residues. The germline CDR1 and CDR2 sequences are KGHDR and SFDVKD. Trimming stripped 3 bases from V and 4 bases from J, with 9 bases between.

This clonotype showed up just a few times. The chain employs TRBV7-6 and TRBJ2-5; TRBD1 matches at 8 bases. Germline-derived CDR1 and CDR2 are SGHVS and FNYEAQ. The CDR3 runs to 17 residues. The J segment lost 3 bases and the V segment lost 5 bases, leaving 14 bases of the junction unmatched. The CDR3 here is CASSTITGGRQEETQYF. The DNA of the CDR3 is TGTGCCAGCAGCACGATTACAGGGGGTCGGCAGGAAGAGACCCAGTACTTC. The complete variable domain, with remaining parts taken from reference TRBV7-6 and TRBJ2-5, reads GAGVSQSPRYKVTKRGQDVALRCDPISGHVSLYWYRQALGQGPEFLTYFNYEAQQDKSGLPNDRFSAERPEGSISTLTIQRTEQRDSAMYRCASSTITGGRQEETQYFGPGTRLLVL.

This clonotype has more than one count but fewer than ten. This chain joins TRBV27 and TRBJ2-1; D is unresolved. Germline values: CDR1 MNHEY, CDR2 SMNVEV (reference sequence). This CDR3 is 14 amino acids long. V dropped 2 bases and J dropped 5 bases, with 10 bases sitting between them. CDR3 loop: CASSLGLVNNEQFF. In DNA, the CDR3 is TGTGCCAGCAGTTTAGGGCTGGTCAACAATGAGCAGTTCTTC.

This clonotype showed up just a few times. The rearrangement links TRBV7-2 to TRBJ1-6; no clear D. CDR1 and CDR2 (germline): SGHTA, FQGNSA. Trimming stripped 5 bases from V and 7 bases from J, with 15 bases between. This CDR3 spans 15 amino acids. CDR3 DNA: TGTGCCAGCAGCCCTAGTCGGGTATCGAATTCACCCCTCCACTTT. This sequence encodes CASSPSRVSNSPLHF. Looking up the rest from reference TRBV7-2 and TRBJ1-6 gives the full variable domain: GAGVSQSPSNKVTEKGKDVELRCDPISGHTALYWYRQSLGQGLEFLIYFQGNSAPDKSGLPSDRFSAERTGGSVSTLTIQRTQQEDSAVYLCASSPSRVSNSPLHFGNGTRLTVT.

CDR3 sequence (DNA): TGTGCCAGCAGCCAAGACAACTCCCCAGGCTACGAGCAGTACTTC. As protein: CASSQDNSPGYEQYF. The chain combines TRBV7-2 with TRBJ2-7; unclear D gene. Germline values: CDR1 SGHTA, CDR2 FQGNSA. V was clipped by 5 bases and J by 3 bases, with 17 bases between them. The CDR3 totals 15 residues.

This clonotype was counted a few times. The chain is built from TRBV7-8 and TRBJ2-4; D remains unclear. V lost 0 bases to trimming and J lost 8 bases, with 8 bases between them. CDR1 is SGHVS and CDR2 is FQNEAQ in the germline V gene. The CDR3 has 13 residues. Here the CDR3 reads CASSLASGDIQYF. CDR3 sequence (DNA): TGTGCCAGCAGCTTAGCGTCGGGTGACATTCAGTACTTC.

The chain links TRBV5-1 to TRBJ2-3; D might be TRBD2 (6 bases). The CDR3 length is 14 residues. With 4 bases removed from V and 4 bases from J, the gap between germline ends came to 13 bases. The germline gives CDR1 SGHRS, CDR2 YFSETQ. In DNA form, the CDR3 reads TGCGCCAGCAGCCATCCGGAGGGCGCAGATACGCAGTATTTT. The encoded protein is CASSHPEGADTQYF.

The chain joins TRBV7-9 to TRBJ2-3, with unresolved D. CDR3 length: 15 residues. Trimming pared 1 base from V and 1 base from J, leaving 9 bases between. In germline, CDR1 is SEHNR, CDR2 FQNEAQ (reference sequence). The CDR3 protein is CASSLERLRTDTQYF. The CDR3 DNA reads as TGTGCCAGCAGCTTAGAGAGGCTCCGCACAGATACGCAGTATTTT.

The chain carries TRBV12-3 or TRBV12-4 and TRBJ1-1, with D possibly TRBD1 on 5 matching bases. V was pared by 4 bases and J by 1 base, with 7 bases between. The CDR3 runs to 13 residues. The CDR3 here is CASSWTQNTEAFF. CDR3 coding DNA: TGTGCCAGCAGTTGGACACAGAACACTGAAGCTTTCTTT.

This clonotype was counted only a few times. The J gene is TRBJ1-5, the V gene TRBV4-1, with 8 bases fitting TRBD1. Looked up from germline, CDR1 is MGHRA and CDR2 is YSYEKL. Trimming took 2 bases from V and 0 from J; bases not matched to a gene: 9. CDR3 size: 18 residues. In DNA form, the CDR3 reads TGCGCCAGCAGCCAATTGGCAGGGGGCCCGAATAGCAATCAGCCCCAGCATTTT. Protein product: CASSQLAGGPNSNQPQHF.

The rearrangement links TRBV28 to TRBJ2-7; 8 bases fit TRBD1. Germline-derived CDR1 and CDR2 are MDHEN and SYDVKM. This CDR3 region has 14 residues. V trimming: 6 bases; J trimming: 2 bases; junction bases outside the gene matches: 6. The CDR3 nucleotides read TGTGCCAGCAGGACGGGACAGGTGACCTACGAGCAGTACTTC. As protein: CASRTGQVTYEQYF.

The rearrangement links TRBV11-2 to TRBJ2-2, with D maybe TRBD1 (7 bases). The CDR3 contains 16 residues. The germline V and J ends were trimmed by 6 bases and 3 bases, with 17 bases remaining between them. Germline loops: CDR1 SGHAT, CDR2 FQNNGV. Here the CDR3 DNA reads TGTGCCAGCAGGAGGAGGGGGACAGAGCACACCGGGGAGCTGTTTTTT. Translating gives CASRRRGTEHTGELFF. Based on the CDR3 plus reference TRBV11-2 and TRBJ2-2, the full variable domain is EAGVAQSPRYKIIEKRQSVAFWCNPISGHATLYWYQQILGQGPKLLIQFQNNGVVDDSQLPKDRFSAERLKGVDSTLKIQPAKLEDSAVYLCASRRRGTEHTGELFFGEGSRLTVL.

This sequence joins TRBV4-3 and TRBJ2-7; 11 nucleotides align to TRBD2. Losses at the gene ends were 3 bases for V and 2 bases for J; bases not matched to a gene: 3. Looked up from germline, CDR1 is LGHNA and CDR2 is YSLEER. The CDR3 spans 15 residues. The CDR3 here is CASSHGTSGAYEQYF. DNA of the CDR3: TGCGCCAGCAGCCATGGGACTAGCGGTGCCTACGAGCAGTACTTC.

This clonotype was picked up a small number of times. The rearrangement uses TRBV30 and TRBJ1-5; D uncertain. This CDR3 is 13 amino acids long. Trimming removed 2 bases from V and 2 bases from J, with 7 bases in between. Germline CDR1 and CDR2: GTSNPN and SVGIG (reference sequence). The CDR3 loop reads CAWSRTGNQPQHF. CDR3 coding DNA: TGTGCCTGGAGTAGGACCGGCAATCAGCCCCAGCATTTT. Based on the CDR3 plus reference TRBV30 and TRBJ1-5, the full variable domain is SQTIHQWPATLVQPVGSPLSLECTVEGTSNPNLYWYRQAAGRGLQLLFYSVGIGQISSEVPQNLSASRPQDRQFILSSKKLLLSDSGFYLCAWSRTGNQPQHFGDGTRLSIL.

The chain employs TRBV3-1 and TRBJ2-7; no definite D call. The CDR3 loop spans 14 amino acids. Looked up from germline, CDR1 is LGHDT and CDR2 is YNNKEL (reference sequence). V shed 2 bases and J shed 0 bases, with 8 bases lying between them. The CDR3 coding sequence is TGTGCCAGCAGCCAAAGTTACGCCTCCTACGAGCAGTACTTC. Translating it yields CASSQSYASYEQYF.

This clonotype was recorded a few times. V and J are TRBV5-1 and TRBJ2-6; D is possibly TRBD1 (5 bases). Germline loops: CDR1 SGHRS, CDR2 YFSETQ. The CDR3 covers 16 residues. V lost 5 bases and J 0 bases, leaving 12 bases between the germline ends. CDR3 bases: TGCGCCAGCAGAGGGGCCACCGTCTCTGGGGCCAACGTCCTGACTTTC. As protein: CASRGATVSGANVLTF.

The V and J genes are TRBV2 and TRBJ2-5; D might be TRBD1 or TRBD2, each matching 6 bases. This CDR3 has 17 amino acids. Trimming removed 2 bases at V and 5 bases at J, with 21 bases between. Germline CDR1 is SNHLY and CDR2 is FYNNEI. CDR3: CASSETSGTLGRETQYF. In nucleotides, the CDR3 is TGTGCCAGCAGTGAAACTTCCGGGACACTAGGGAGGGAGACCCAGTACTTC.

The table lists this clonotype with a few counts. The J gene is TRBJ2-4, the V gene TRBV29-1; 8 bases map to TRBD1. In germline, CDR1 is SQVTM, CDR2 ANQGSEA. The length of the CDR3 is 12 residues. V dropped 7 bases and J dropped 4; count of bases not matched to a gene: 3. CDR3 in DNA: TGCAGCGCGTGGACAGGGAAAAACATTCAGTACTTC. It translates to CSAWTGKNIQYF.